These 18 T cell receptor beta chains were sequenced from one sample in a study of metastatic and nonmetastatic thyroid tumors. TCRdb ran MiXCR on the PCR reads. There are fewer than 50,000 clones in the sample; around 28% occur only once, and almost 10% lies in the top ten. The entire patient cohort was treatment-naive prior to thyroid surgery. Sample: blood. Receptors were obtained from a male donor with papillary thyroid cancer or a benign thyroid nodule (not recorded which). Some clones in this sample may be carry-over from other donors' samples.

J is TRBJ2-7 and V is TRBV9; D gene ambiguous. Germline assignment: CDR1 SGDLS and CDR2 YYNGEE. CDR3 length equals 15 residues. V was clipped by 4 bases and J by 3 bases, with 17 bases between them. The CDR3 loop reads CASSPIGGSDYEQYF. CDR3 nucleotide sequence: TGTGCCAGCAGCCCAATCGGTGGAAGCGACTACGAGCAGTACTTC.

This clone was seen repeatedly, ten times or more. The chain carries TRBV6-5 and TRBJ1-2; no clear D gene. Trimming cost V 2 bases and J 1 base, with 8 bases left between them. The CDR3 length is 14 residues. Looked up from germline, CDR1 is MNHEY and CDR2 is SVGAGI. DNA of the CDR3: TGTGCCAGCAGTTACCACCCCGTTAACTATGGCTACACCTTC. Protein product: CASSYHPVNYGYTF.

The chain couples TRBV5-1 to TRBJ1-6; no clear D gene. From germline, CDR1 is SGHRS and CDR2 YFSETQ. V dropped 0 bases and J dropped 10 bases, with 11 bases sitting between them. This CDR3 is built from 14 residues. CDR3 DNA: TGCGCCAGCAGCTTGGATGGGGTCGGGTCACCCCTCCACTTT. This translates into CASSLDGVGSPLHF. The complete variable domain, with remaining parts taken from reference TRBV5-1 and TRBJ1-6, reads KAGVTQTPRYLIKTRGQQVTLSCSPISGHRSVSWYQQTPGQGLQFLFEYFSETQRNKGNFPGRFSGRQFSNSRSEMNVSTLELGDSALYLCASSLDGVGSPLHFGNGTRLTVT.

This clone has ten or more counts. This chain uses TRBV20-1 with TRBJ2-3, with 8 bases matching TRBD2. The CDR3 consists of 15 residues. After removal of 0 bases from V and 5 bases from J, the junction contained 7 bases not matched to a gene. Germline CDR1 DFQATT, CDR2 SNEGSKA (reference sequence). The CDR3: CSAREVGREVDTQYF. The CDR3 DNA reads TGCAGTGCTAGAGAGGTCGGGCGGGAGGTAGATACGCAGTATTTT.

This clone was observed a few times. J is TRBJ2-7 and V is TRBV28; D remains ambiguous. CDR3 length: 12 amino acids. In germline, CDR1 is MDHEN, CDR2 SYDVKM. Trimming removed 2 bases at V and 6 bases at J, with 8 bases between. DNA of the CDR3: TGTGCCAGCAGTTTAGCCCCCCGCGAGCAGTACTTC. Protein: CASSLAPREQYF.

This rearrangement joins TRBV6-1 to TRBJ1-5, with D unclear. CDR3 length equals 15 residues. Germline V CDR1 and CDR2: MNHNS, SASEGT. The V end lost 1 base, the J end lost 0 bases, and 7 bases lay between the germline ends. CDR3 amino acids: CASSEVTYSNQPQHF. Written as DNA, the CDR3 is TGTGCCAGCAGTGAAGTGACCTATAGCAATCAGCCCCAGCATTTT.

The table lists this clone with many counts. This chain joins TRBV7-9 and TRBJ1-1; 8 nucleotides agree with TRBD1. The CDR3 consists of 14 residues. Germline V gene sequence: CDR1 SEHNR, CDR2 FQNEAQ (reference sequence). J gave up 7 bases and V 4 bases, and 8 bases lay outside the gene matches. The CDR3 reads CASSSRGTGFEAFF. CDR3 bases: TGTGCCAGCAGCTCCCGCGGGACAGGTTTTGAAGCTTTCTTT. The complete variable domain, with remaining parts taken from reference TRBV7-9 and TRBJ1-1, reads DTGVSQNPRHKITKRGQNVTFRCDPISEHNRLYWYRQTLGQGPEFLTYFQNEAQLEKSRLLSDRFSAERPKGSFSTLEIQRTEQGDSAMYLCASSSRGTGFEAFFGQGTRLTVV.

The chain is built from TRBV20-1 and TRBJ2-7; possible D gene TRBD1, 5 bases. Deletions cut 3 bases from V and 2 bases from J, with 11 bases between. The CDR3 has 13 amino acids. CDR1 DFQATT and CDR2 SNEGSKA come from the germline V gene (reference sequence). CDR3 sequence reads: CSASYRPTYEQYF. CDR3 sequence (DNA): TGCAGTGCTAGTTACAGGCCCACCTACGAGCAGTACTTC.

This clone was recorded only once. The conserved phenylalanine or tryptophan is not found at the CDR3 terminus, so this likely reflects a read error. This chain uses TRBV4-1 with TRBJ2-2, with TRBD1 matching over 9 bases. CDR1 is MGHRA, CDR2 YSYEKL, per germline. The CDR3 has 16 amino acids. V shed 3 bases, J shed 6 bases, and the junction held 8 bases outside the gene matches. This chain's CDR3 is CASSHQQGALPGELFS. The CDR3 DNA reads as TGCGCCAGCAGCCATCAACAGGGGGCGCTCCCCGGGGAGCTGTTTTCT.

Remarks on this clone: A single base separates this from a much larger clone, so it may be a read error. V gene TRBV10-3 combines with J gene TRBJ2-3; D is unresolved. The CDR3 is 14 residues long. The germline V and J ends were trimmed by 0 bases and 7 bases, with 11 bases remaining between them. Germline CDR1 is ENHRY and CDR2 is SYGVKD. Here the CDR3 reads CAISESLWAYTQYF. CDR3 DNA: TGTGCCATCAGTGAGTCTCTGTGGGCCTATACGCAGTATTTT.

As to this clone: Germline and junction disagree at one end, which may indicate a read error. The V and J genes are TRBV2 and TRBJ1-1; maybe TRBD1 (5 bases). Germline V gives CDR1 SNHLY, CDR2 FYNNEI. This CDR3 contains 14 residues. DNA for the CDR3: TGTGCCATCCTGGGGGAAAGTATGAACATTGAAGCTTTCTTT. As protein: CAILGESMNIEAFF. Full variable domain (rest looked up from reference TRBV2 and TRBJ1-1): EPEVTQTPSHQVTQMGQEVILRCVPISNHLYFYWYRQILGQKVEFLVSFYNNEISEKSEIFDDQFSVERPDGSNFTLKIRSTKLEDSAMYFCAILGESMNIEAFFGQGTRLTVV.

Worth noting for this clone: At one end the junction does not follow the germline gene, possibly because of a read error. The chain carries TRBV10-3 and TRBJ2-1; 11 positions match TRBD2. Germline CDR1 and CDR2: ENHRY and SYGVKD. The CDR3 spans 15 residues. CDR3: CASSESTSGINEQFF. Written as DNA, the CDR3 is TGTGCCAGCAGTGAGTCGACTAGCGGGATCAATGAGCAGTTCTTC.

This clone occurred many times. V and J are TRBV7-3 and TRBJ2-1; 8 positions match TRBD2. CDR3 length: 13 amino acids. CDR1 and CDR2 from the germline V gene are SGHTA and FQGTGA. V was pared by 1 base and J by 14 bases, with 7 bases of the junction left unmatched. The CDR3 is CASSLSSGREEFF. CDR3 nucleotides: TGTGCCAGCAGCTTAAGTTCCGGGAGGGAGGAGTTCTTC.

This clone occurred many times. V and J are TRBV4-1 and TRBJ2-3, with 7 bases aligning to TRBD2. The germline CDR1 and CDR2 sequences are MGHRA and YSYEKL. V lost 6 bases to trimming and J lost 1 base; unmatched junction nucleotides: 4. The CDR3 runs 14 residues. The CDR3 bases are TGCGCCAGCAGTCCTACTAGCGGCACAGATACGCAGTATTTT. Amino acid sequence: CASSPTSGTDTQYF.

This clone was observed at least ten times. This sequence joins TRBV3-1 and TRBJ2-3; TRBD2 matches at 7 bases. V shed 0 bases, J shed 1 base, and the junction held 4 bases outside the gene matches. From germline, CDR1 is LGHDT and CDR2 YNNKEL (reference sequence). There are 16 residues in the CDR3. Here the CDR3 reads CASSQDLAGGTDTQYF. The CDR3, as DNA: TGTGCCAGCAGCCAAGATCTCGCGGGAGGCACAGATACGCAGTATTTT.

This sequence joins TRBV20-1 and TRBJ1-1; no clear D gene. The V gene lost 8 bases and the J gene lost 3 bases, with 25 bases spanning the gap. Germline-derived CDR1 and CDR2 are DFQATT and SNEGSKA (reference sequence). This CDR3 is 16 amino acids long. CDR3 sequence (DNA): TGCAGTTCTACACCCGCCCTGCAGCAAAGATACACTGAAGCTTTCTTT. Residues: CSSTPALQQRYTEAFF.

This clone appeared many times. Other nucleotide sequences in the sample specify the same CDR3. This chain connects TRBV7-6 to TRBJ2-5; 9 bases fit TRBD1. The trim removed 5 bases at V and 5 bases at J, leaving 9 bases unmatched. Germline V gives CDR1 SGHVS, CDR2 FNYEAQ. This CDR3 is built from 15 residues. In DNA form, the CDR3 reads TGTGCCAGCAGCCAAACCACAGGGGGCTCTGAGACCCAGTACTTC. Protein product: CASSQTTGGSETQYF.

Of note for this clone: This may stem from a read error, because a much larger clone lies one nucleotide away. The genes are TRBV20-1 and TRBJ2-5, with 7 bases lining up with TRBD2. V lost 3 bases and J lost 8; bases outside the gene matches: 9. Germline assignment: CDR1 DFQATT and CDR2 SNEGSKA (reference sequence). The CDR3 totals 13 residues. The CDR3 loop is CSARAGEWDTQYF. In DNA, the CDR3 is TGCAGTGCTAGGGCGGGAGAGTGGGATACCCAGTACTTC.